This entry is about one T cell receptor beta chain. In germline, CDR1 is SGHRS, CDR2 YFSETQ. V lost 1 base to trimming and J lost 3 bases, with 14 bases between them. The CDR3 is 16 amino acids. The data belong to a study of T cell responses to AZD1222 COVID-19 vaccine. Generated by immunoSEQ multiplex PCR, the TCRdb table keeps only in-frame clones and is missing some. The sample carries tens of thousands of clones, 80% to 90% recorded once. The clonotype originates from an adult who received the AZD1222 COVID-19 vaccine. V and J are TRBV5-1 and TRBJ2-1; D might be TRBD2 (7 bases). The material was peripheral blood, obtained 28 days after the second AZD1222 dose. The CDR3 DNA reads as TGCGCCAGCAGCTTGAATCCGGGGGGCAGCTACAATGAGCAGTTCTTC. This sequence encodes CASSLNPGGSYNEQFF. Variable domain in full (rest from reference TRBV5-1 and TRBJ2-1): KAGVTQTPRYLIKTRGQQVTLSCSPISGHRSVSWYQQTPGQGLQFLFEYFSETQRNKGNFPGRFSGRQFSNSRSEMNVSTLELGDSALYLCASSLNPGGSYNEQFFGPGTRLTVL.